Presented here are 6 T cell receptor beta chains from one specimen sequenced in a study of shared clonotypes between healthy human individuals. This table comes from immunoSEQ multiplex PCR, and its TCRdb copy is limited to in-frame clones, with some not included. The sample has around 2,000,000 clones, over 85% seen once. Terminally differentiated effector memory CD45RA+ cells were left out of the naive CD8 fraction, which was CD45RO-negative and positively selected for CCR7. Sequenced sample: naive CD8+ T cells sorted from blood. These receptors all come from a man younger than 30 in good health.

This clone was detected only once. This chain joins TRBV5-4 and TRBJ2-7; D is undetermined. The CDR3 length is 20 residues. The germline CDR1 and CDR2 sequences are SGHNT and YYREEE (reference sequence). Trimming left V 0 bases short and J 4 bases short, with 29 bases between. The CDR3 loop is CASSLGGIGRKGIGGYEQYF. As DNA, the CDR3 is TGTGCCAGCAGCTTGGGGGGTATAGGTAGGAAAGGAATTGGTGGTTACGAGCAGTACTTC.

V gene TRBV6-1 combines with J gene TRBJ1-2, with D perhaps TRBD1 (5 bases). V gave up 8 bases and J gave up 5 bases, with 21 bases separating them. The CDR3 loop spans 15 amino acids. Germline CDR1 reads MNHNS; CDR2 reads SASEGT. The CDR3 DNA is TGTGCCAGCTATTCGAAATGGGGTTGGGGGTATGGCTACACCTTC. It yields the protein CASYSKWGWGYGYTF.

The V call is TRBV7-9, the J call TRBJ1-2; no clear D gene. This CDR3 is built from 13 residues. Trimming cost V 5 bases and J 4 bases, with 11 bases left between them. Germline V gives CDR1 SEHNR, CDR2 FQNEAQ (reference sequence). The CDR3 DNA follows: TGTGCCAGCAGCGTACCTGGCTCCTATGGCTACACCTTC. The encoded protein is CASSVPGSYGYTF.

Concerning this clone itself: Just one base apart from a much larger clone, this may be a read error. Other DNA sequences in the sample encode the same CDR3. The CDR3 loop is CASSLDPTYEQYF. The CDR3 nucleotides are TGTGCCAGCAGCTTAGACCCCACCTACGAGCAGTACTTC. This chain uses TRBV11-2 with TRBJ2-7; D is ambiguous. The CDR3 loop spans 13 amino acids. Trimming pared 0 bases from V and 2 bases from J, leaving 5 bases between. CDR1 SGHAT and CDR2 FQNNGV come from the germline V gene.

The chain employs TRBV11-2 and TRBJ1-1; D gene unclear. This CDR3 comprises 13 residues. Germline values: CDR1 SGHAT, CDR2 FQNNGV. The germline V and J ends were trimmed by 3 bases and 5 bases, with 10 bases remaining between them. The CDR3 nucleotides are TGTGCCAGCAGCTTGGAACTTGTGACTGAAGCTTTCTTT. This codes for CASSLELVTEAFF.

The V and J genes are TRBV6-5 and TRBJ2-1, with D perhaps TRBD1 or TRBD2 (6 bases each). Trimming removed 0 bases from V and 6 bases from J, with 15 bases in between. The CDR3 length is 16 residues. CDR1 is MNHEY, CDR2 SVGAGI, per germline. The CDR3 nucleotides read TGTGCCAGCAGTTACTCAGGGGGGAGCTTGGTCAATGAGCAGTTCTTC. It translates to CASSYSGGSLVNEQFF.